This T cell receptor (beta chain) was captured by sequencing in a study of breast tumors, draining lymph nodes, adjacent tissues. TCRdb recomputed calls from the multiplex PCR reads with MiXCR, one row per CDR3 protein. The sample yields fewer than 20,000 distinct CDR3 sequences, about 45% seen once. The sample holds many counts of this clonotype. Its specificity is not known. Germline values: CDR1 SGHAT, CDR2 FQNNGV. V was pared by 5 bases and J by 4 bases, with 20 bases between. This CDR3 contains 16 residues. Study-wide findings and caveats: Tumors had less TCR diversity than lymph nodes, more than nontumor tissue. The data were judged consistent with most tumor T cells coming from lymph node and expanding in tumor.

The source of this sequence is a female donor with breast cancer. Some clones in this sample may be carry-over from other donors' samples. The genes are TRBV11-2 and TRBJ2-5; D may be TRBD1 (5 bases). The sample was tumor-adjacent breast tissue. CDR3 sequence: CASSDRGRAWAETQYF. The CDR3 bases are TGTGCCAGCAGCGACAGAGGTCGGGCTTGGGCAGAGACCCAGTACTTC.